The clone carrying this T cell receptor beta chain appeared a single time. Its antigen is not identified. Sequencing used immunoSEQ multiplex PCR; TCRdb keeps in-frame clones, though not all of them. The sample includes some 170,000 clones, 85% to 90% seen only once; the top ten take 1.5% to 2%. Germline assignment: CDR1 SEHNR and CDR2 FQNEAQ (reference sequence). There are 17 residues in the CDR3. V lost 5 bases and J 0 bases, leaving 17 bases between the germline ends. The data derive from a study of T cell responses to AZD1222 COVID-19 vaccine. About the research overall: Pooling of second doses given at about 4 or about 12 weeks was done.

Regarding the study as a whole: Dominant CD4 TCR responses targeted spike regions 160-218 and 743-854. Nearly half of spike-specific TCRs reportedly go after variant regions that carry no mutations. Repertoire collection took place solely once the T cell response had peaked.

This clonotype was obtained from an adult in good health. The rearrangement links TRBV7-9 to TRBJ2-1; tentatively, D is TRBD1 or TRBD2 (6 bases each). The sequences come from peripheral blood, collected on day 0 of AZD1222 vaccination. CDR3 amino acids: CASSPRAGHPSYNEQFF. In nucleotides, the CDR3 is TGTGCCAGCAGCCCCAGGGCGGGACACCCCTCCTACAATGAGCAGTTCTTC.